The rows below give T cell receptor beta chains drawn from one sample of a study of T cell responses to AZD1222 COVID-19 vaccine. Here immunoSEQ multiplex PCR was the method, and the copy in TCRdb shows in-frame clones only, minus some. The data hold roughly 51,000 clones, with more than 80% observed a single time. Here the sequenced sample was peripheral blood, taken 28 days after the second AZD1222 dose. These receptors originate from an adult who received the AZD1222 COVID-19 vaccine. Both conserved end residues are part of each CDR3. The order of the fields is V gene, J gene, CDR3 protein.

TRBV24-1	TRBJ2-3	CATSLTGSTDTQYF
TRBV4-2	TRBJ1-2	CASSQENVSPGYTF
TRBV6-5	TRBJ2-2	CASSSDIVGTGELFF
TRBV5-1	TRBJ2-1	CASSPTSNPSEQFF
TRBV30	TRBJ1-3	CASHRGTGDTIYF
TRBV7-2	TRBJ2-7	CASSSFYTSGSSYEQYF
TRBV24-1	TRBJ1-2	CATRDGNYGYTF
TRBV11-3	TRBJ2-3	CASSLAGGSDTQYF
TRBV19	TRBJ2-7	CASSIAGTPLYGQYF
TRBV6-5	TRBJ1-4	CASSFLQGGREKLFF
TRBV5-1	TRBJ2-7	CASSIRQGQGQYF
TRBV7-3	TRBJ2-1	CASSPTSLPYNEQFF
TRBV6-2/TRBV6-3	TRBJ2-1	CASSYQGSGRGSSYNEQFF
TRBV19	TRBJ1-5	CASSIGSDRASQPQHF
TRBV7-9	TRBJ2-1	CASSAAGLTNEQFF
TRBV6-2/TRBV6-3	TRBJ2-2	CASSYRSGLSNTGELFF
TRBV9	TRBJ1-5	CASSASVGQPQHF
TRBV13	TRBJ2-2	CASRGGSLVNTGELFF
TRBV19	TRBJ2-6	CASSPGDAGANVLTF
TRBV5-6	TRBJ1-2	CASSSRGYYGYTF
TRBV19	TRBJ1-6	CASSIGIENSPLHF
TRBV30	TRBJ1-1	CAWSPGTLSEAFF
TRBV3-1/TRBV3-2	TRBJ2-1	CASSLLAGVYNEQFF
TRBV27	TRBJ1-6	CASRNLGQADFYNSPLHF
TRBV11-2	TRBJ1-1	CASSRDTEAFF
TRBV20-1	TRBJ1-6	CSAEQVTPLHF
TRBV29-1	TRBJ2-1	CSGHRVFPYNEQFF
TRBV5-6	TRBJ1-6	CASSISAGVGSPLHF
TRBV29-1	TRBJ2-2	CSVSAGLTGELFF
TRBV3-1/TRBV3-2	TRBJ2-1	CASSQDLDHPNEQFF
TRBV5-8	TRBJ2-2	CASTFSGRSGELFF
TRBV6-5	TRBJ2-1	CASSKAGGGGVEQFF
TRBV5-1	TRBJ1-3	CASSLVSEGNTIYF
TRBV29-1	TRBJ2-4	CSVQGTNIQYF
TRBV5-1	TRBJ1-2	CASSSNDGAPGGYTF
TRBV30	TRBJ1-2	CAWSRGAYGYTF
TRBV5-5	TRBJ2-7	CASSWGVDSDYEQYF
TRBV10-1	TRBJ2-1	CASPGGVPPKKTYNEQFF
TRBV27	TRBJ2-7	CASSLSTGVYEQYF
TRBV2	TRBJ2-1	CASSWGSREQFF
TRBV6-5	TRBJ2-7	CASSQGLAGVSEQYF